Detailed here is one T cell receptor beta chain. The antigen remains unidentified. This sample was included in a study of T cell responses to AZD1222 COVID-19 vaccine. Study at large: Researchers grouped second doses given at about 4 or about 12 weeks into one pool. Study results and limitations: The study sampled repertoires only after the peak T cell response. White British ancestry dominated among donors, who included more females, and clonal diversity was possibly underestimated. The span of vaccine-associated CD4 TCRs extended across spike, with dominance at 160-218 and 743-854.

From germline, CDR1 is LGHDT and CDR2 YNNKEL (reference sequence). Trimming cost V 1 base and J 4 bases, with 17 bases left between them. The CDR3 length is 17 residues. Clones were read by immunoSEQ multiplex PCR, and TCRdb kept only the in-frame ones, dropping some. The sample carries more than 75,000 clones, about 91% recorded once. The gene calls are TRBV3-1 (or the pseudogene TRBV3-2) and TRBJ1-5; weak D call: TRBD1 (6 bases). The specimen comprised peripheral blood, sampled on day 0 of AZD1222 vaccination. The TCR sequence derives from an adult in good health. The CDR3 sequence is CASSQGNRGARNQPQHF. The CDR3 DNA is TGTGCCAGCAGCCAAGGAAATCGGGGGGCGAGAAATCAGCCCCAGCATTTT.